A single T cell receptor beta chain is shown here with its context. What this receptor recognizes is not known. Nothing much larger sits one base from this clone, and base qualities are not available. This sample is drawn from a study of blood T cells in healthy people across ages (dated by TCRdb to between 2014 and 2017). Study-level background: In model experiments, roughly one uniquely barcoded TCR beta cDNA molecule per two T cells was captured by template switching. Using deep sequencing normalized with unique cDNA molecular identifiers, the study measured how TCR beta repertoire diversity changes with age. Four age groups were formed from the donors: young (average roughly 16 years), middle-aged (around 40), aged (62) and long-lived (82). To avoid experimental bias, donors of different ages were distributed randomly across sequencing lanes. Using the same blood draw, the study looked at two additional independent replicas of 1 million unique cDNA reads for two donors, one aged 18 to 30 and the other aged 80 or older. Overall study outcomes, separate from this receptor: There was a strong correlation between observed TCR beta diversity and the percentage of naive T cells measured by flow cytometry. As age increased, observed TCR beta diversity per million T cells dropped in a roughly linear way, and a significant reduction was already evident by age roughly 40. Estimates of total diversity based on one million sequenced T cells were regarded as lower bounds and as underestimates. Donor CMV infection status was unknown, potentially confounding age-related changes in expanded clonotypes. Compared with the aged group, the long-lived group had more naive CD4+ T cells, fewer expanded clones and increased TCR diversity, a pattern suggesting age selection. Since profiling was done on bulk unsorted PBMCs, naive and antigen-experienced compartments could not be conclusively compared.

From its cysteine to its phenylalanine, the CDR3 spans 16 amino acids. Just the 48-base CDR3 DNA is kept, in frame starting at base 1. V is pruned by 4 bases and J by 0 bases, leaving 9 bases of the junction without a gene match. Based on the germline V gene (reference sequence), the CDR1 and CDR2 sequences are DFQATT and SNEGSKA. The donors were a few dozen Caucasian individuals from Russia, aged roughly 6 to 90 years, who were systemically healthy. Each donor gave roughly 9 milliliters of peripheral blood, drawn into EDTA-treated Vacutainer tubes. Ficoll-Paque density-gradient centrifugation was used to isolate PBMCs, with at least 6 million obtained per sample. Total RNA, at least 5.5 micrograms per sample, was extracted from PBMCs with Trizol reagent. Naive CD45RAhigh/CD27high T cell percentages were measured by flow cytometry on a PBMC aliquot from every donor. The library was generated by 5' RACE. The sequencing machine was an Illumina HiSeq 2500. The second PCR ran for roughly 7 to 12 cycles and used a J-beta primer mix along with a sample-barcoded 5' primer. A unique molecular identifier was introduced onto each TCR beta cDNA molecule by a template-switch 5' adaptor carrying 12 random nucleotides. Each sample yielded at least 2.5 million CDR3-containing paired-end reads. The Mint cDNA synthesis kit, primed by a TRBC-specific oligonucleotide, was used to synthesize first-strand cDNA from all RNA. Following uracil-DNA glycosylase treatment, a first 18-cycle PCR with universal primers M1SS and BC2_uni_R was performed on all cDNA. The original methods were these. Each sample was normalized by randomly selecting 1 million high-quality reads, each carrying a distinct molecular identifier. Instead of being binned into consensus sequences, reads with shared molecular identifiers were discarded. CDR3 identification, clonotype clustering and error correction used MiTCR with a Q25 quality threshold and the strictest error-elimination algorithm. Lower-bound total TCR beta diversity was estimated with a nonparametric unseen species model using Euler transformation. In TCRdb, the public reads were trimmed at Q25 with fastp and aligned with MiXCR, with productive beta chains retained. Rows are combined by CDR3 protein, so each entry shows the most common genes and DNA. TCRdb assigned the V and J calls; the authors' analysis was not used. This sample is represented by 1.5 million to 2 million distinct CDR3 sequences; roughly 49% of them were singletons. The ten largest clones add up to 2% to 2.5% of the sample.

This receptor was obtained from a woman aged 35 to 49 in good health. Recombination joined TRBV20-1 with TRBJ2-1, with 7 bases matching TRBD2. The source material was blood. In nucleotide form, the sequence is TGCAGTGCTACACCCAGTGGGGGGGACTCCTACAATGAGCAGTTCTTC. Its coded protein is CSATPSGGDSYNEQFF.